Each of the 10 T cell receptor beta chains below was sequenced from the same sample in a study of T cell changes during pregnancy in multiple sclerosis. Repertoires were generated with immunoSEQ multiplex PCR, while TCRdb's copy carries only in-frame clones and drops some. The repertoire has tens of thousands of clones, roughly 89% of them found once; the top ten carry roughly 5.2%. The source material was peripheral blood from another person, used as feeder cells. The receptors come from a human donor whose cells served as feeder cells for cultures in a pregnancy study.

The rearrangement links TRBV6-5 to TRBJ1-5, with no clear D. V gave up 0 bases and J gave up 4 bases, with 7 bases separating them. The CDR3 contains 14 residues. Germline loops: CDR1 MNHEY, CDR2 SVGAGI. CDR3 sequence (DNA): TGTGCCAGCAGTTACTCGTCGGTTAATCAGCCCCAGCATTTT. Its protein product is CASSYSSVNQPQHF.

The chain has TRBV19 and TRBJ1-2, with 7 bases that match TRBD1. The CDR3 is made up of 15 amino acids. V lost 5 bases and J lost 4; bases outside the gene matches: 10. The germline V gene has CDR1 LNHDA and CDR2 SQIVND (reference sequence). The CDR3 is CASSLHPGGGYGYTF. DNA for the CDR3: TGTGCCAGTAGTCTCCATCCAGGGGGTGGCTATGGCTACACCTTC. Looking up the rest from reference TRBV19 and TRBJ1-2 gives the full variable domain: DGGITQSPKYLFRKEGQNVTLSCEQNLNHDAMYWYRQDPGQGLRLIYYSQIVNDFQKGDIAEGYSVSREKKESFPLTVTSAQKNPTAFYLCASSLHPGGGYGYTFGSGTRLTVV.

Written as DNA, the CDR3 is TGTGCCAGCAGCGCTACACAGGGGGGTGCTGGTGAAAAACTGTTTTTT. Protein: CASSATQGGAGEKLFF. V is TRBV9 and J is TRBJ1-4; 8 bases map to TRBD1. The CDR3 has 16 residues. V was pared by 3 bases and J by 7 bases, with 11 bases of the junction left unmatched. Per germline, CDR1 SGDLS and CDR2 YYNGEE.

The chain joins TRBV5-1 to TRBJ2-5; no firm D call. The CDR3 is made up of 16 amino acids. Germline CDR1 SGHRS, CDR2 YFSETQ. Trimming pared 4 bases from V and 3 bases from J, leaving 19 bases between. CDR3 sequence: CASSPTLSGFKETQYF. The CDR3 DNA reads as TGCGCCAGCAGCCCTACGTTATCGGGTTTCAAAGAGACCCAGTACTTC.

The chain combines TRBV7-9 with TRBJ2-3, with 10 bases fitting TRBD2. Trimming at V came to 2 bases and at J to 0 bases, leaving 2 bases not matched to a gene. This CDR3 contains 16 residues. Germline V gene lookup returns CDR1 SEHNR and CDR2 FQNEAQ (reference sequence). CDR3 sequence reads: CASSLLAGASTDTQYF. For the CDR3, the DNA is TGTGCCAGCAGCTTACTAGCGGGGGCTAGCACAGATACGCAGTATTTT.

The V gene is TRBV5-1, the J gene TRBJ1-2, with D perhaps matching TRBD1 (5 bases). Germline-derived CDR1 and CDR2 are SGHRS and YFSETQ. CDR3 size: 14 residues. V lost 2 bases and J 3 bases, leaving 11 bases between the germline ends. CDR3 DNA sequence: TGCGCCAGCAGCTTAGCCGGGACCGACTATGGCTACACCTTC. Its protein is CASSLAGTDYGYTF. Full variable domain (missing parts from reference TRBV5-1 and TRBJ1-2): KAGVTQTPRYLIKTRGQQVTLSCSPISGHRSVSWYQQTPGQGLQFLFEYFSETQRNKGNFPGRFSGRQFSNSRSEMNVSTLELGDSALYLCASSLAGTDYGYTFGSGTRLTVV.

This chain's CDR3 is CASSLRPSRQGAWYEQYF. CDR3 nucleotide sequence: TGTGCCAGCAGCTTAAGGCCTAGCAGACAGGGGGCGTGGTACGAGCAGTACTTC. The chain combines TRBV7-3 with TRBJ2-7; 10 bases agree with TRBD1. The CDR3 has 18 amino acids. Per the germline V gene, CDR1 is SGHTA and CDR2 is FQGTGA. J was trimmed by 4 bases and V by 1 base; bases with no gene match: 13. The full variable domain, rest sourced from reference TRBV7-3 and TRBJ2-7, is GAGVSQTPSNKVTEKGKYVELRCDPISGHTALYWYRQSLGQGPEFLIYFQGTGAADDSGLPNDRFFAVRPEGSVSTLKIQRTERGDSAVYLCASSLRPSRQGAWYEQYFGPGTRLTVT.

This sequence joins TRBV5-8 and TRBJ1-5; tentatively, D is TRBD1 (5 bases). The CDR3 length is 13 residues. Trimming removed 0 bases from V and 5 bases from J, with 6 bases in between. Germline values: CDR1 SGHTS, CDR2 YDEGEE. The CDR3 loop reads CASSLARDQPQHF. The CDR3 nucleotides are TGTGCCAGCAGCTTGGCCAGGGATCAGCCCCAGCATTTT.

The V call is TRBV2, the J call TRBJ2-7; D is unclear. Per the germline V gene, CDR1 is SNHLY and CDR2 is FYNNEI. V was cut by 3 bases and J by 0 bases, with 6 bases left in between. There are 13 residues in the CDR3. In DNA form, the CDR3 reads TGTGCCAGCAGTGACAGAAGCTCCTACGAGCAGTACTTC. Its translation is CASSDRSSYEQYF.

The CDR3 sequence: CASSLDGGGASGNTIYF. In nucleotides, the CDR3 is TGCGCCAGCAGCTTGGACGGGGGGGGCGCTTCTGGAAACACCATATATTTT. The chain joins TRBV5-1 to TRBJ1-3, with D perhaps matching TRBD1 (6 bases). With 0 bases removed from V and 1 base from J, the gap between germline ends came to 14 bases. CDR3 size: 17 residues. The germline CDR1 and CDR2 sequences are SGHRS and YFSETQ.